This T cell receptor (beta chain) was profiled in a study of blood T cell repertoires in COVID-19. Sequenced by immunoSEQ multiplex PCR; TCRdb stores in-frame clones only, minus some. This table holds approximately 250,000 clones, approximately 80% found once. This clone appeared once. In germline, CDR1 is MNHEY, CDR2 SVGAGI. V gave up 7 bases and J gave up 8 bases; unmatched junction bases: 8. The CDR3 sequence is 13 residues long. The sequence was collected from a man in his 60s with acute or convalescent COVID-19. The sequenced sample consisted of peripheral blood. The chain employs TRBV6-5 and TRBJ1-2; 9 bases align to TRBD1. The CDR3 reads CASTLDRGGGYTF. In DNA, the CDR3 is TGTGCCAGCACCCTGGACAGGGGAGGCGGCTACACCTTC.